These 6 T cell receptor beta chains originate from one sample sequenced in a study of spatial heterogeneity in lung cancer. Study-wide results and caveats: Counts of expanded intratumoral alpha and beta TCRs tracked tumor mutation counts.

Noted time point: sample taken at primary tumor resection. No antigen has been assigned to these receptors. TCRdb reprocessed the 5' RACE reads via MiXCR and lists one record per CDR3 protein. The sample holds about 2,300 distinct CDR3 sequences, 22% seen once. The material was lung tumor tissue, obtained at surgery. The receptors stem from a male donor with early-stage non-small cell lung cancer.

This clonotype appeared many times. The size of this beta chain means little, since it is a stray read in a library made for alpha chains. The gene calls are TRBV28 and TRBJ1-6, with TRBD1 as a possible D gene (6 bases). From germline, CDR1 is MDHEN and CDR2 SYDVKM. The CDR3 contains 19 residues. V lost 4 bases and J 7 bases, leaving 26 bases between the germline ends. The CDR3 region has the DNA TGTGCCAGCAGTTCTTCAAACCCCTTATGGGGGCCCACGAATTCACCCCTCCACTTT. As protein: CASSSSNPLWGPTNSPLHF.

This clonotype was picked up a small number of times. Little can be read into the size of this beta chain, an off-target read in a library designed for alpha chains. The chain carries TRBV3-1 and TRBJ2-2; D perhaps matches TRBD2 (6 bases). V was pared by 3 bases and J by 2 bases, with 10 bases between. CDR1 is LGHDT and CDR2 is YNNKEL in the germline V gene (reference sequence). This CDR3 has 15 residues. CDR3: CASSQKLANTGELFF. The CDR3 nucleotides are TGTGCCAGCAGCCAGAAACTAGCCAACACCGGGGAGCTGTTTTTT.

This clonotype is termed medium-sized. This beta chain appears as a stray read in a library generated for alpha chains; its size is not informative. V and J are TRBV28 and TRBJ1-2; possible D gene TRBD1, 5 bases. CDR1 MDHEN and CDR2 SYDVKM come from the germline V gene. Trimming pared 7 bases from V and 3 bases from J, leaving 15 bases between. This CDR3 is built from 14 residues. The CDR3 DNA sequence: TGTGCCAGCACCCCGTCAAGGGGACACTATGGCTACACCTTC. Protein: CASTPSRGHYGYTF.

Points on this clonotype: The library was prepared for alpha chains; this beta chain is a stray read, so its frequency means little. This chain joins TRBV7-9 and TRBJ1-4; 7 nucleotides match TRBD1. Losses at the gene ends were 5 bases for V and 8 bases for J; bases not matched to a gene: 5. This CDR3 is 13 amino acids long. The germline V gene has CDR1 SEHNR and CDR2 FQNEAQ (reference sequence). The CDR3 region has the DNA TGTGCCAGCAGCATGACAGGGAGCGAAAAACTGTTTTTT. Its protein product is CASSMTGSEKLFF.

Judged by abundance, this clonotype is medium-sized (0.01 to 0.1%). The library was designed around alpha chains, so this beta chain is a stray read whose abundance carries little weight. The chain links TRBV5-4 to TRBJ1-2; 7 nucleotides match TRBD1. In germline, CDR1 is SGHNT, CDR2 YYREEE (reference sequence). The CDR3 has 14 amino acids. V was pared by 2 bases and J by 2 bases, with 3 bases of the junction left unmatched. In DNA form, the CDR3 reads TGTGCCAGCAGCTTTGTGGACAGGAACTATGGCTACACCTTC. It encodes CASSFVDRNYGYTF.

The table lists this clonotype with many counts. A library prepared for alpha chains yielded this beta chain as an off-target read; its size is of little meaning. The chain joins TRBV6-2 or TRBV6-3 to TRBJ1-6, with D possibly being TRBD1 (6 bases). The CDR3 contains 14 residues. V was pared by 5 bases and J by 7 bases, with 12 bases between. Germline CDR1 reads MNHEY; CDR2 reads SVGEGT. The CDR3, as DNA: TGTGCCAGCAGTCAGGGACAACGGAATTCACCCCTCCACTTT. Translating it yields CASSQGQRNSPLHF.